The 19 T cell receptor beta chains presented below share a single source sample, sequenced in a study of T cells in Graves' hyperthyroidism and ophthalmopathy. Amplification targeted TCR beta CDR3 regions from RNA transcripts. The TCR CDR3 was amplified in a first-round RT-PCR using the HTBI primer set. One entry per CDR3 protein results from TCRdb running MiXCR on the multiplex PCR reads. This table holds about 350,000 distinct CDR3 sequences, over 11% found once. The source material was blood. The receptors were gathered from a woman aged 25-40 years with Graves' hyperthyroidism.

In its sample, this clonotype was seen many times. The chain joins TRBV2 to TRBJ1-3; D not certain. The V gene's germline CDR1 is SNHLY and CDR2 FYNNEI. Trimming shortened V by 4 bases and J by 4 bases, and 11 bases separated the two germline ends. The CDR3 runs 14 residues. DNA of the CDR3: TGTGCCAGCAGTGCCTCATCGGGAGGAAACACCATATATTTT. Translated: CASSASSGGNTIYF.

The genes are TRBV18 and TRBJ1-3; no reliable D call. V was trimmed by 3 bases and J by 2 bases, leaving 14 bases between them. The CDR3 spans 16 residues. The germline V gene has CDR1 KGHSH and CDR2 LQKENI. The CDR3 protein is CASSPKQILAGNTIYF. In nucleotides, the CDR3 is TGTGCCAGCTCACCGAAACAAATACTCGCTGGAAACACCATATATTTT.

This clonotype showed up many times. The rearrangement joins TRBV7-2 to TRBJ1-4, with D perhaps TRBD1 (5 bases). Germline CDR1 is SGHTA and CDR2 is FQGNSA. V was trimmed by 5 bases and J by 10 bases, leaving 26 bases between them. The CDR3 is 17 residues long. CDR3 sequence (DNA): TGTGCCAGCAGCCAGTCAATCCGGGAACGCAGTAGGGGAAAACTGTTTTTT. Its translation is CASSQSIRERSRGKLFF.

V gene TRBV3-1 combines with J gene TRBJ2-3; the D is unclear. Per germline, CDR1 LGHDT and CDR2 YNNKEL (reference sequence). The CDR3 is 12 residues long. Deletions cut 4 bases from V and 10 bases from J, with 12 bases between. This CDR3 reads CASSRTEFAQYF. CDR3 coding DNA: TGTGCCAGCAGCCGGACGGAATTCGCGCAGTATTTT.

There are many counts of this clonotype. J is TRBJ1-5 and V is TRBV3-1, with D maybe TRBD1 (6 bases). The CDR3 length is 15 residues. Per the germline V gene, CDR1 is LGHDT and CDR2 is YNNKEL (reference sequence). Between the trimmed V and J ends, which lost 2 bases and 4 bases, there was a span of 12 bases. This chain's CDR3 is CASSQSLDRNQPQHF. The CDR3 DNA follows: TGTGCCAGCAGCCAAAGCCTAGACAGGAATCAGCCCCAGCATTTT.

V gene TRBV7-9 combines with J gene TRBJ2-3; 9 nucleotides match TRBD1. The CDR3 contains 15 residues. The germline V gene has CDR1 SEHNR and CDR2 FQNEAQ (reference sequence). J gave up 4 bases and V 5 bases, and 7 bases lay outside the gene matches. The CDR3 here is CASSGTGRGSDTQYF. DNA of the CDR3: TGTGCCAGCAGCGGGACAGGGAGGGGCTCAGATACGCAGTATTTT.

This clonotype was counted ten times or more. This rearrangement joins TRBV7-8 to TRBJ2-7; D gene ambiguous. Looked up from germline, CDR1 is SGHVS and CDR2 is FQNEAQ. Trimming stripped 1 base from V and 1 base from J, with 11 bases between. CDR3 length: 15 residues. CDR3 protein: CASSLGRHSSYEQYF. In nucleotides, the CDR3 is TGTGCCAGCAGCTTAGGCCGTCACAGTTCCTACGAGCAGTACTTC. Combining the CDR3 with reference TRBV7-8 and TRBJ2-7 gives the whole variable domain GAGVSQSPRYKVAKRGQDVALRCDPISGHVSLFWYQQALGQGPEFLTYFQNEAQLDKSGLPSDRFFAERPEGSVSTLKIQRTQQEDSAVYLCASSLGRHSSYEQYFGPGTRLTVT.

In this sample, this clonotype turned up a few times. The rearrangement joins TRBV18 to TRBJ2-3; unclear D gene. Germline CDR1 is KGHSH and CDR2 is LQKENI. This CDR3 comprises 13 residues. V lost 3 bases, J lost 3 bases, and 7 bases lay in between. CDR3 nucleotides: TGTGCCAGCTCACCCAGGTTAACAGATACGCAGTATTTT. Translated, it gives CASSPRLTDTQYF.

CDR3 nucleotides: TGTGCCAGCAGCTTAATAGTAGTTAGGACTAATGAGCAGTTCTTC. It translates to CASSLIVVRTNEQFF. This chain uses TRBV7-9 with TRBJ2-1; tentative D call: TRBD2 (5 bases). Germline V gives CDR1 SEHNR, CDR2 FQNEAQ (reference sequence). With 2 bases removed from V and 7 bases from J, the gap between germline ends came to 15 bases. This CDR3 comprises 15 residues.

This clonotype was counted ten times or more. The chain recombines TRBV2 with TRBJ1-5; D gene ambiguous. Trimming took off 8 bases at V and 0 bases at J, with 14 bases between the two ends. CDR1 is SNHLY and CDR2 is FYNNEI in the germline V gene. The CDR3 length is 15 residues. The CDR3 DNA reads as TGTGCCAGCTGTCGGCAAGAGAGTAGCAATCAGCCCCAGCATTTT. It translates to CASCRQESSNQPQHF.

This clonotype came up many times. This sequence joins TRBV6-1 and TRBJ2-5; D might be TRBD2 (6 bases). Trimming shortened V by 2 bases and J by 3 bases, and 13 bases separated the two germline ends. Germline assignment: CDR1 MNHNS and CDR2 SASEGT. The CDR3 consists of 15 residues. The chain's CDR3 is CASSEWGRPKETQYF. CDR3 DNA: TGTGCCAGCAGTGAATGGGGGAGGCCCAAAGAGACCCAGTACTTC.

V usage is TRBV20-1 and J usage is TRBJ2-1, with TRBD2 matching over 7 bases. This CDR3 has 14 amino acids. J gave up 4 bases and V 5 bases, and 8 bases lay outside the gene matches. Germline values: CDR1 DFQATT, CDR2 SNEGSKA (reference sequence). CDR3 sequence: CSALGEGFYNEQFF. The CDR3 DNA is TGCAGTGCTTTGGGGGAGGGGTTTTACAATGAGCAGTTCTTC.

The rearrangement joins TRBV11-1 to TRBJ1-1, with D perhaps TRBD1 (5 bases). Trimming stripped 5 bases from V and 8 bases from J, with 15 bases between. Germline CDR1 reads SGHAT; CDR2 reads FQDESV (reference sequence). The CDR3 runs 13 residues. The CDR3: CASSLIQGTEAFF. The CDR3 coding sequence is TGTGCCAGCAGCCTAATCCAGGGAACCGAAGCTTTCTTT.

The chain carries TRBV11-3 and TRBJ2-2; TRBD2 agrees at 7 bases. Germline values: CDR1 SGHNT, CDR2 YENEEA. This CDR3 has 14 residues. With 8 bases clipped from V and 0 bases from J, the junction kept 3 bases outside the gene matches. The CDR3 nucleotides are TGTGCCAGCGGGCTAGCGGCGAACACCGGGGAGCTGTTTTTT. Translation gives CASGLAANTGELFF.

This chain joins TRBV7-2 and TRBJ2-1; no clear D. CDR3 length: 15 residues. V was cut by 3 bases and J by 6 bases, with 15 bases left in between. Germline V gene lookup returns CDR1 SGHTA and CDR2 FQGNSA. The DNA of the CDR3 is TGTGCCAGCAGCTTCGGTCTGGAGCGAATCAATGAGCAGTTCTTC. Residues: CASSFGLERINEQFF.

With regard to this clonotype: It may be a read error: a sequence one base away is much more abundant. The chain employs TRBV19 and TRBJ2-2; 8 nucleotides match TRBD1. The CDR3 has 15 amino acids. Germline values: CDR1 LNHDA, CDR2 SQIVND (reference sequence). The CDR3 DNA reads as TGTGCCAGCCACTCCGGGACAGGTTTGCCCGGGCAGCTGTTTTTT. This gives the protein CASHSGTGLPGQLFF.

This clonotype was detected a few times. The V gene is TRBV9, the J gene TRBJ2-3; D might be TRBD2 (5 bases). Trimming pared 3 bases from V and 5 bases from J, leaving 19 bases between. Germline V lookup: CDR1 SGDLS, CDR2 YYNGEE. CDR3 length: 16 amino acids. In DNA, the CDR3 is TGTGCCAGCAGCGAGCCCCGCGGGTTTGCAGGAGATACGCAGTATTTT. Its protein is CASSEPRGFAGDTQYF.

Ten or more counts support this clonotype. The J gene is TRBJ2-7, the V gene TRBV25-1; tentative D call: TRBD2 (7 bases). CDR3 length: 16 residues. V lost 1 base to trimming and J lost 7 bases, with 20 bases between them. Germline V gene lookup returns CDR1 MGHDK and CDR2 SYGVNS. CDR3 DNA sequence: TGTGCCAGCAGTGAATCGGGGGGCGCTACTCTCCGGGAGCAGTACTTC. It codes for CASSESGGATLREQYF.

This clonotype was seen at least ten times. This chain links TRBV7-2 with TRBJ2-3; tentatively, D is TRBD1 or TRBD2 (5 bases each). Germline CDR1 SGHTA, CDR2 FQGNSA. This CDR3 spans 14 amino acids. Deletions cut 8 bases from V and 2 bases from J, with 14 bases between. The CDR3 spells CASRPGRLTDTQYF. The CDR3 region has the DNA TGTGCCAGCCGGCCGGGACGCCTCACAGATACGCAGTATTTT.